This T cell receptor beta chain was identified in a study of response to subunit inactivated influenza vaccine. TCRdb reanalysed the RT-PCR reads using MiXCR and keeps one entry per CDR3 protein. The sample holds under 750,000 distinct CDR3 sequences, about an eighth seen once. Study results and limitations: That few new T cells are recruited by each seasonal influenza vaccination was the authors' suggestion.

Germline-derived CDR1 and CDR2 are SGHVS and FNYEAQ. Deletions cut 5 bases from V and 2 bases from J, with 18 bases between. This CDR3 spans 16 amino acids. Notes on this clonotype: What it recognizes is unknown.

Source: PBMCs from blood, taken on the day of vaccination. The chain is built from TRBV7-6 and TRBJ2-5; maybe TRBD2 (6 bases). The clonotype was recovered from a man aged 45-60 years who received an inactivated influenza vaccine. The DNA for the CDR3 is TGTGCCAGCAGCCCCATGGGGCAGGGACTTCAAGAGACCCAGTACTTC. Encoded protein: CASSPMGQGLQETQYF.